The 11 T cell receptor beta chains presented below share a single source sample, sequenced in a study of molecular identifiers for immune sequencing clone quantification. TCRdb reprocessed the PCR reads with MiXCR, giving one entry per CDR3 protein. The sample carries roughly 300,000 distinct CDR3 sequences, 24% recorded once. Sequenced material: naive CD8+ T cells from blood, with Jurkat cell RNA spiked in. Subset: FACS-sorted CD8+CD4-CCR7+CD45RA+ naive T cells. All receptors derive from a human donor in good health. Some libraries in this study had Jurkat cell RNA spiked in.

This clonotype was detected only a few times. The missing conserved phenylalanine or tryptophan at the end of this CDR3 makes a read error likely. The chain joins TRBV29-1 to TRBJ2-3; 11 bases fit TRBD2. CDR3 size: 18 residues. Germline V gene sequence: CDR1 SQVTM, CDR2 ANQGSEA. The V gene end was trimmed by 6 bases and the J gene end by 0 bases; junction bases not matched to a gene: 14. Here the CDR3 DNA reads TGCAGCGTCGGCTTGGGGGCTAGCGGGAGGACCAGCACAGATACGCAGTATCTT. Translated, it gives CSVGLGASGRTSTDTQYL.

In its sample, this clonotype was seen many times. V and J are TRBV7-9 and TRBJ1-1; D ambiguous. The germline V gene encodes CDR1 SEHNR and CDR2 FQNEAQ (reference sequence). This CDR3 is built from 12 residues. Trimming removed 5 bases from V and 4 bases from J, with 8 bases in between. In DNA, the CDR3 is TGTGCCAGCAGCCCAATCGCCACTGAAGCTTTCTTT. This translates into CASSPIATEAFF.

The V gene is TRBV21-1, the J gene TRBJ1-5. TRBV21-1 is recorded as a pseudogene. The CDR3 extends over 13 amino acids. The CDR3 is CTSSKVEDQPQHF. DNA of the CDR3: TGTACCAGCAGCAAAGTTGAGGATCAGCCCCAGCATTTT.

This clonotype came up once. A junction end diverges from the germline sequence, so it may reflect a read error. The chain links TRBV5-1 to TRBJ2-7; TRBD1 agrees at 7 bases. Germline V CDR1 and CDR2: SGHRS, YFSETQ. This CDR3 is 15 amino acids long. CDR3 in DNA: TGCGCCGGCAGCTTGGACACAGGGGCAAGGTACGAGCAGTACTTC. This translates into CAGSLDTGARYEQYF.

This clonotype has more than one count but fewer than ten. The rearrangement uses TRBV5-1 and TRBJ2-1; D gene ambiguous. V was trimmed by 1 base and J by 7 bases, leaving 9 bases between them. Per germline, CDR1 SGHRS and CDR2 YFSETQ. The CDR3 covers 13 residues. CDR3 loop: CASSLSWANEQFF. The CDR3 bases are TGCGCCAGCAGCTTGAGTTGGGCGAATGAGCAGTTCTTC. Using reference TRBV5-1 and TRBJ2-1 for the parts outside the CDR3, the full variable domain is KAGVTQTPRYLIKTRGQQVTLSCSPISGHRSVSWYQQTPGQGLQFLFEYFSETQRNKGNFPGRFSGRQFSNSRSEMNVSTLELGDSALYLCASSLSWANEQFFGPGTRLTVL.

On this clonotype itself: Given a much more abundant clone one base away, this may be a read error. This sequence joins TRBV30 and TRBJ2-1; no definite D call. CDR3 length equals 14 residues. The germline V and J ends were trimmed by 4 bases and 9 bases, with 19 bases remaining between them. Germline CDR1 is GTSNPN and CDR2 is SVGIG (reference sequence). The CDR3 is CAWKSPYFYGEQFF. For the CDR3, the DNA is TGTGCCTGGAAGTCGCCTTATTTCTACGGTGAGCAGTTCTTC. Combining the CDR3 with reference TRBV30 and TRBJ2-1 gives the whole variable domain SQTIHQWPATLVQPVGSPLSLECTVEGTSNPNLYWYRQAAGRGLQLLFYSVGIGQISSEVPQNLSASRPQDRQFILSSKKLLLSDSGFYLCAWKSPYFYGEQFFGPGTRLTVL.

Only a few counts were recorded for this clonotype. J is TRBJ2-7 and V is TRBV13, with a possible D match to TRBD1 (6 bases). The germline V and J ends were trimmed by 5 bases and 3 bases, with 14 bases remaining between them. This CDR3 contains 14 residues. Germline V gene lookup returns CDR1 PRHDT and CDR2 FYEKMQ (reference sequence). The DNA of the CDR3 is TGTGCCAGCAGCACCCGACAGGATAACTACGAGCAGTACTTC. Protein product: CASSTRQDNYEQYF.

V usage is TRBV15 and J usage is TRBJ1-5, with D possibly matching TRBD1 (6 bases). This CDR3 has 14 amino acids. Germline lookup yields CDR1 LNHNV and CDR2 YYDKDF (reference sequence). V was clipped by 0 bases and J by 7 bases, with 10 bases between them. Here the CDR3 reads CATSRDRGAQPQHF. The CDR3 coding sequence is TGTGCCACCAGCAGAGATCGGGGGGCCCAGCCCCAGCATTTT. The entire variable domain, with the rest obtained from reference TRBV15 and TRBJ1-5, is as follows: DAMVIQNPRYQVTQFGKPVTLSCSQTLNHNVMYWYQQKSSQAPKLLFHYYDKDFNNEADTPDNFQSRRPNTSFCFLDIRSPGLGDTAMYLCATSRDRGAQPQHFGDGTRLSIL.

This clonotype was found many times. V gene TRBV6-6 combines with J gene TRBJ1-5; D is unclear. Between the trimmed V and J ends, which lost 6 bases and 6 bases, there was a span of 9 bases. Germline V gives CDR1 MNHNY, CDR2 SVGAGI (reference sequence). This CDR3 region has 12 residues. CDR3 bases: TGTGCCAGCAGCTCGGTTTTTCAGCCCCAGCATTTT. Translated, it gives CASSSVFQPQHF.

This clonotype was observed many times. CDR3 sequence reads: CASSQDNRANQPQHF. The CDR3 DNA is TGCGCCAGCAGCCAAGACAACAGGGCCAATCAGCCCCAGCATTTT. This rearrangement joins TRBV4-1 to TRBJ1-5; D may be TRBD1 (6 bases). The CDR3 runs to 15 residues. Germline V gives CDR1 MGHRA, CDR2 YSYEKL. V was trimmed by 0 bases and J by 3 bases, leaving 9 bases between them.

The chain uses TRBV2 and TRBJ2-3; TRBD2 is a possible D gene (6 bases). In germline, CDR1 is SNHLY, CDR2 FYNNEI. Between the trimmed V and J ends, which lost 1 base and 2 bases, there was a span of 13 bases. The CDR3 has 16 amino acids. The CDR3 nucleotides read TGTGCCAGCAGTGAAGAACTAGCCGGCCTCACAGATACGCAGTATTTT. It codes for CASSEELAGLTDTQYF.